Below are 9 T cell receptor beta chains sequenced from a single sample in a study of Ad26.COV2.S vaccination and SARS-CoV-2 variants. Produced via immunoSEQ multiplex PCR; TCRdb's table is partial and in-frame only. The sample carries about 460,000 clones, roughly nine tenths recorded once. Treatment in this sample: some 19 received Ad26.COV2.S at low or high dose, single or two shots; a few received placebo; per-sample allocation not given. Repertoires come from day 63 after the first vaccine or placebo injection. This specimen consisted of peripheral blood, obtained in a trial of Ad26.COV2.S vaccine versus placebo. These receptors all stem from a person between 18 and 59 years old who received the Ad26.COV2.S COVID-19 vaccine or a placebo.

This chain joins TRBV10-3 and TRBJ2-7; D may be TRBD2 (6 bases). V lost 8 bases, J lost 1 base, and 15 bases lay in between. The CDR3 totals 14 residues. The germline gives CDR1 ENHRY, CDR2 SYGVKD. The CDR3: CAISPSELSYEQYF. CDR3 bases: TGTGCCATCTCACCTAGCGAGCTGTCCTACGAGCAGTACTTC.

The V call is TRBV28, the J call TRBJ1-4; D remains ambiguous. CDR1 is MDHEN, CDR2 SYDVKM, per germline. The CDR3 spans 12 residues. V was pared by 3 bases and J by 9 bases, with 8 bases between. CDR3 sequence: CASSLTSQKLFF. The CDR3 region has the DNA TGTGCCAGCAGTTTGACATCCCAAAAACTGTTTTTT. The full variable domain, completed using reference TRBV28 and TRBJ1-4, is DVKVTQSSRYLVKRTGEKVFLECVQDMDHENMFWYRQDPGLGLRLIYFSYDVKMKEKGDIPEGYSVSREKKERFSLILESASTNQTSMYLCASSLTSQKLFFGSGTQLSVL.

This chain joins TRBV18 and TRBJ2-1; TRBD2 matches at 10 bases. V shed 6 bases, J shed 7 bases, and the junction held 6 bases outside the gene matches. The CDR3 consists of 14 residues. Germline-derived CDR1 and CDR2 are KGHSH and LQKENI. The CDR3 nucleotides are TGTGCCAGCTCCGAGGCAGCGGGGGGGAATGAGCAGTTCTTC. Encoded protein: CASSEAAGGNEQFF.

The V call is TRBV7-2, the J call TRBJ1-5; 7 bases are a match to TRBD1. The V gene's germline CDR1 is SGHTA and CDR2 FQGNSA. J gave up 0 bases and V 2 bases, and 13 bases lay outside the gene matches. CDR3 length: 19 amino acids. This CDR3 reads CASSLPGGDSLYSNQPQHF. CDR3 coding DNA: TGTGCCAGCAGCTTACCAGGGGGGGACTCACTTTATAGCAATCAGCCCCAGCATTTT.

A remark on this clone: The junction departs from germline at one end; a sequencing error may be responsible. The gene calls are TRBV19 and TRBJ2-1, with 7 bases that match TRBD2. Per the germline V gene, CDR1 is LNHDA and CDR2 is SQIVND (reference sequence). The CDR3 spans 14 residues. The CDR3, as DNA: TGTGCCAGTAGTAACTATCGGAGCGGGAATGCGCAGTTCTTC. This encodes CASSNYRSGNAQFF. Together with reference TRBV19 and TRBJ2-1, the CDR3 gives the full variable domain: DGGITQSPKYLFRKEGQNVTLSCEQNLNHDAMYWYRQDPGQGLRLIYYSQIVNDFQKGDIAEGYSVSREKKESFPLTVTSAQKNPTAFYLCASSNYRSGNAQFFGPGTRLTVL.

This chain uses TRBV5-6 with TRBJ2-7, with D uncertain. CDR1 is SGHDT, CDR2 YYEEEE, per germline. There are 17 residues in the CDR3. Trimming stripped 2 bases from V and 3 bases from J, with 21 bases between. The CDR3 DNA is TGTGCCAGCAGCTTAGGTGGTATGATAAGGGAATACTACGAGCAGTACTTC. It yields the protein CASSLGGMIREYYEQYF.

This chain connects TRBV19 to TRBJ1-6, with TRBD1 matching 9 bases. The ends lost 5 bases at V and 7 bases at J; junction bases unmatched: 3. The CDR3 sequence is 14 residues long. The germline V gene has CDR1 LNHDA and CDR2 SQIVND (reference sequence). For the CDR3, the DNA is TGTGCCAGTAGTCGGGACAGGGTGAATTCACCCCTCCACTTT. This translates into CASSRDRVNSPLHF.

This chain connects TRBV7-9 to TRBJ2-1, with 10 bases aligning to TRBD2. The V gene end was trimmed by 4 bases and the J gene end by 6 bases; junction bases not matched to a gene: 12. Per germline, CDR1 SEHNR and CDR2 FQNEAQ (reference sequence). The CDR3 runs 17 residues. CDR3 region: CASSSVKPGTSANEQFF. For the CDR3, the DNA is TGTGCCAGCAGCTCAGTGAAACCCGGGACTAGCGCCAATGAGCAGTTCTTC.

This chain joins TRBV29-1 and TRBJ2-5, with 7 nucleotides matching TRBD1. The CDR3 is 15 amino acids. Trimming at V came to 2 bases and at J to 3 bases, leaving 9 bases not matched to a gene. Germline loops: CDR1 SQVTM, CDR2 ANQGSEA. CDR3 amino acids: CSVEPPLDREETQYF. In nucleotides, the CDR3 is TGCAGCGTTGAACCCCCGCTCGACAGGGAAGAGACCCAGTACTTC.